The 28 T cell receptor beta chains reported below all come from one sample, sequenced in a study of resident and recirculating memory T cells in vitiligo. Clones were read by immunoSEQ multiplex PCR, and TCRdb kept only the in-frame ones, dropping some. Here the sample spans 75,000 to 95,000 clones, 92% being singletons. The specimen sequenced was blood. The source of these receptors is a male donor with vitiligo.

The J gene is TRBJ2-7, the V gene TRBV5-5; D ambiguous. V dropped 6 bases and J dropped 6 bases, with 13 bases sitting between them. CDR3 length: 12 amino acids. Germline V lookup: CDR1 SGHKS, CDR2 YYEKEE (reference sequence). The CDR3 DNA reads TGTGCCAGCACCATTGGTAGTCCCGAGCAGTACTTC. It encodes CASTIGSPEQYF.

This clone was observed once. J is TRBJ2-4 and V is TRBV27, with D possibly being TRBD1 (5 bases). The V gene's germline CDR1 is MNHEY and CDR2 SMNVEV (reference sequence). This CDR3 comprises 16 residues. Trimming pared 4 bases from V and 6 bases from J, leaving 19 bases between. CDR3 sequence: CASSSPLRGDGNIQYF. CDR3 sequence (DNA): TGTGCCAGCAGTTCCCCCTTAAGGGGTGATGGAAACATTCAGTACTTC.

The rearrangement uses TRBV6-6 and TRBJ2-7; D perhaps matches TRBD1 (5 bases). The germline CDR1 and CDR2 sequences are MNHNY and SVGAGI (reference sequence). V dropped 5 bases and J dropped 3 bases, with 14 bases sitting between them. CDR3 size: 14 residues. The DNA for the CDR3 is TGTGCCAGCAGTGCACAGGTCCCGGTCTACGAGCAGTACTTC. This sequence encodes CASSAQVPVYEQYF.

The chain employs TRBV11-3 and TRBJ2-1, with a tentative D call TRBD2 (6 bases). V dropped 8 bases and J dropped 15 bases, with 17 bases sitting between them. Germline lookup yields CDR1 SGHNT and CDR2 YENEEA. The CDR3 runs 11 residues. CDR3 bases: TGTGCCAGCGGGACTCGGGGGAAGTTGTTCTTC. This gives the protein CASGTRGKLFF.

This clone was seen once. The CDR3 nucleotides read TGCGCCAGCAGCCCTTCTAACTTAGAGCAGTTCTTC. Its protein is CASSPSNLEQFF. The chain combines TRBV5-1 with TRBJ2-1; D uncertain. The ends were cut back, 4 bases at V and 10 bases at J, with 12 bases in the middle. The CDR3 runs 12 residues. Germline CDR1 reads SGHRS; CDR2 reads YFSETQ. The full variable domain, its missing parts supplied by reference TRBV5-1 and TRBJ2-1, is KAGVTQTPRYLIKTRGQQVTLSCSPISGHRSVSWYQQTPGQGLQFLFEYFSETQRNKGNFPGRFSGRQFSNSRSEMNVSTLELGDSALYLCASSPSNLEQFFGPGTRLTVL.

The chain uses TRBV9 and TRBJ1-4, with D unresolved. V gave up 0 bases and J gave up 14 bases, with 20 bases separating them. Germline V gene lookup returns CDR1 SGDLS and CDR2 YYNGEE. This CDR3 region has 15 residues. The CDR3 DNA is TGTGCCAGCAGCGTAGGACCGGGTAATGAAAAACGGCTGTTTTTT. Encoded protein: CASSVGPGNEKRLFF.

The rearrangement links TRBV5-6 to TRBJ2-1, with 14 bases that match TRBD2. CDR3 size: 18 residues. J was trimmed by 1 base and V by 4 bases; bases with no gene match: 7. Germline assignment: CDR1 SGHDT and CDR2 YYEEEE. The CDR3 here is CASSEGLAGARSYNEQFF. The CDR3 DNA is TGTGCCAGCAGCGAGGGACTAGCGGGAGCTAGGTCCTACAATGAGCAGTTCTTC.

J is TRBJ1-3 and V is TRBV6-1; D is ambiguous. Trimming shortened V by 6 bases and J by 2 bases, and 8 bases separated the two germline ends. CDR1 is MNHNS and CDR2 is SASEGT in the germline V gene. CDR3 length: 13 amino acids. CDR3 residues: CASRSLTGNTIYF. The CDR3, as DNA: TGTGCCAGCAGATCCCTAACTGGAAACACCATATATTTT.

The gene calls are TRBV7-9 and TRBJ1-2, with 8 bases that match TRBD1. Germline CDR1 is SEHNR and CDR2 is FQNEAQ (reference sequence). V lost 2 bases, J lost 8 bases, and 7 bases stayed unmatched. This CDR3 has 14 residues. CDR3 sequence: CASSLHQGAGGYTF. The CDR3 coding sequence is TGTGCCAGCAGCTTACACCAGGGGGCGGGCGGCTACACCTTC. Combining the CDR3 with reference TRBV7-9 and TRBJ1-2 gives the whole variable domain DTGVSQNPRHKITKRGQNVTFRCDPISEHNRLYWYRQTLGQGPEFLTYFQNEAQLEKSRLLSDRFSAERPKGSFSTLEIQRTEQGDSAMYLCASSLHQGAGGYTFGSGTRLTVV.

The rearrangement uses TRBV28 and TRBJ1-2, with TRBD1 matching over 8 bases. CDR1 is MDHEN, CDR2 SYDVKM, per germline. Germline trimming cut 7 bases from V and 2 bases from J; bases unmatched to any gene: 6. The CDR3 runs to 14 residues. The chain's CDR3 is CASTMGQANYGYTF. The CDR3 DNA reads TGTGCCAGCACCATGGGACAGGCGAACTATGGCTACACCTTC.

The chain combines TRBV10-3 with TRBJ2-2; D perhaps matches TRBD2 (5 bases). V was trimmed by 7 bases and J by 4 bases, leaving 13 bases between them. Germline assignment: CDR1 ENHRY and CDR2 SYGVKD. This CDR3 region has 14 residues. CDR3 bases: TGTGCCATCAAGGGCCTTGGAGGCACCGGGGAGCTGTTTTTT. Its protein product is CAIKGLGGTGELFF.

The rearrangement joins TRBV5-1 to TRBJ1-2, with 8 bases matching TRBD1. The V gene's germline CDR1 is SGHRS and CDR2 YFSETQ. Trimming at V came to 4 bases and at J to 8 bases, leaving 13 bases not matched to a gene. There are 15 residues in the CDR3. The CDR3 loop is CASSVAPDRESGYTF. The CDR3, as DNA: TGCGCCAGCAGCGTGGCGCCGGACAGGGAGTCCGGCTACACCTTC.

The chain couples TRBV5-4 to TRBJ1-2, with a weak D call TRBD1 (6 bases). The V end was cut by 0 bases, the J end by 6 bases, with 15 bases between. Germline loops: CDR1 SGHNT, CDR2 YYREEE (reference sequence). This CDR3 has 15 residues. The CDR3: CASSLVGQPPDGYTF. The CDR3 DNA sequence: TGTGCCAGCAGCTTGGTAGGACAGCCGCCCGATGGCTACACCTTC.

The DNA for the CDR3 is TGTGCCAGCAGCACCCAGGCCGGCTTAGGAACCTACGAGCAGTACTTC. Translation: CASSTQAGLGTYEQYF. This sequence joins TRBV7-8 and TRBJ2-7; D uncertain. The germline V gene has CDR1 SGHVS and CDR2 FQNEAQ. The V gene lost 5 bases and the J gene lost 2 bases, with 19 bases spanning the gap. CDR3 length equals 16 residues. Complete variable domain (other parts from reference TRBV7-8 and TRBJ2-7): GAGVSQSPRYKVAKRGQDVALRCDPISGHVSLFWYQQALGQGPEFLTYFQNEAQLDKSGLPSDRFFAERPEGSVSTLKIQRTQQEDSAVYLCASSTQAGLGTYEQYFGPGTRLTVT.

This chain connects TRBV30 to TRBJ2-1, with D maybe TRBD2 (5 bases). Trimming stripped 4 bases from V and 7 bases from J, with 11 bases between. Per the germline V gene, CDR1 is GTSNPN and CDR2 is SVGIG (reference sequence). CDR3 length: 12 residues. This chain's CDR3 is CAWNTRGNEQFF. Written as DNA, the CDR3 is TGTGCCTGGAACACTCGGGGTAATGAGCAGTTCTTC.

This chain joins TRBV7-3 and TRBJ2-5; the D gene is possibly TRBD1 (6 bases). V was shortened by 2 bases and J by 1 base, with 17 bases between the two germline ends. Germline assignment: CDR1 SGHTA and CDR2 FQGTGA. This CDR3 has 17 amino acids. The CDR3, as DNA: TGTGCCAGCAGCTTAGGTGGGCCAGGGGCCCGCCAAGAGACCCAGTACTTC. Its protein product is CASSLGGPGARQETQYF.

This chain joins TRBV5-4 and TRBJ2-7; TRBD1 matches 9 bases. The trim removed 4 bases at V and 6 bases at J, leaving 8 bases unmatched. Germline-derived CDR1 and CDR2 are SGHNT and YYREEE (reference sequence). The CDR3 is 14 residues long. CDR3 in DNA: TGTGCCAGCAGCCCTACAGGGGGCTCGGGCGAGCAGTACTTC. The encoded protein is CASSPTGGSGEQYF.

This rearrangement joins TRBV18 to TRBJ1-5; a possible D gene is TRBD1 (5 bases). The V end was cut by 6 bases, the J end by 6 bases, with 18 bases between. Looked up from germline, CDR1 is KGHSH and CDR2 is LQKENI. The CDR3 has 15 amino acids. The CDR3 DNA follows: TGTGCCAGCTCTCGCGACAATGGGCAGGGTCAGCCCCAGCATTTT. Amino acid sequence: CASSRDNGQGQPQHF.

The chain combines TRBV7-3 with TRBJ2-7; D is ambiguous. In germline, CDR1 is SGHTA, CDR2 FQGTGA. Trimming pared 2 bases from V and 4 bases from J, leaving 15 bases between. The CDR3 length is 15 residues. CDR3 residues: CASSLGPALHYEQYF. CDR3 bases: TGTGCCAGCAGCTTAGGGCCCGCCCTCCATTACGAGCAGTACTTC.

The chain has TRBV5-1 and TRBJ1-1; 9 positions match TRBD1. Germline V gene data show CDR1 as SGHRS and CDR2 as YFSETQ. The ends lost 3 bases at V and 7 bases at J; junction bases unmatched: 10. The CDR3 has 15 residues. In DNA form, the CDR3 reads TGCGCCAGCAGCTCCCAGGGACAGGGAGGCCGTGAAGCTTTCTTT. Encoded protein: CASSSQGQGGREAFF.

The CDR3 DNA is TGTGCCAGCAGCCTGGGGGGAGGGCCCTACGAGCAGTACTTC. Residues: CASSLGGGPYEQYF. The chain combines TRBV7-9 with TRBJ2-7; TRBD2 matches at 7 bases. Losses at the gene ends were 5 bases for V and 2 bases for J; bases not matched to a gene: 6. Germline assignment: CDR1 SEHNR and CDR2 FQNEAQ (reference sequence). The CDR3 runs 14 residues.

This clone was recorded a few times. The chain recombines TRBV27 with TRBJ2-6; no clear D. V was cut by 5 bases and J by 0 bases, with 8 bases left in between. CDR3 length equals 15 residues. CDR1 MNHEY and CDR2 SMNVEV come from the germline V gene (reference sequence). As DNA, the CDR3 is TGTGCCAGCAGTCGACAAAGCTCTGGGGCCAACGTCCTGACTTTC. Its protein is CASSRQSSGANVLTF.

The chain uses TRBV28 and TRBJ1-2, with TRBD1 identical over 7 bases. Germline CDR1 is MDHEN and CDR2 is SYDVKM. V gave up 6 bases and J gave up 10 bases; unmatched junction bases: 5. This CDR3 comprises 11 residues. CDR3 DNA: TGTGCCAGCAGCTATGGACAGGACTACACCTTC. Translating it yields CASSYGQDYTF.

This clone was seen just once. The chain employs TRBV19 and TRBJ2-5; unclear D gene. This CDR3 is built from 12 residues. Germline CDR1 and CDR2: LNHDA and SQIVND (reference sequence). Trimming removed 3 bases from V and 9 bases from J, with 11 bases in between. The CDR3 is CASSIEPGAQYF. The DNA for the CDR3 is TGTGCCAGTAGTATCGAACCAGGCGCCCAGTACTTC.

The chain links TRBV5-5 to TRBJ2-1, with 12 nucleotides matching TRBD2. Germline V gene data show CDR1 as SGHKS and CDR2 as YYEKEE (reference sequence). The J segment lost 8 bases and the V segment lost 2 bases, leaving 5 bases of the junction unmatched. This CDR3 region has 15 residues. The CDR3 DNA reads TGTGCCAGCAGCTTACCCCTAGCGGGGGGGGATGAGCAGTTCTTC. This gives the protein CASSLPLAGGDEQFF. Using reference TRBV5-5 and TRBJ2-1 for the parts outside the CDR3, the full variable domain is DAGVTQSPTHLIKTRGQQVTLRCSPISGHKSVSWYQQVLGQGPQFIFQYYEKEERGRGNFPDRFSARQFPNYSSELNVNALLLGDSALYLCASSLPLAGGDEQFFGPGTRLTVL.

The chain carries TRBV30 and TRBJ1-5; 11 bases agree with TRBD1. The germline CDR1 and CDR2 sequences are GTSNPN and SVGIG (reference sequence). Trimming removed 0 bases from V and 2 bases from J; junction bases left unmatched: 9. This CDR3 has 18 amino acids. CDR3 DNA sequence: TGTGCCTGGAGTGTAAGGACAGGGGGCGCTTACGGCAATCAGCCCCAGCATTTT. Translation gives CAWSVRTGGAYGNQPQHF.

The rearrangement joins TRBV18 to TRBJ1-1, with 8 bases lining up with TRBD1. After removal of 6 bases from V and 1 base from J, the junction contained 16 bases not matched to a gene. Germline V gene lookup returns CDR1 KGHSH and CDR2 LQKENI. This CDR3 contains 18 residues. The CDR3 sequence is CASSPPGAGGFGNTEAFF. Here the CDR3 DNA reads TGTGCCAGCTCTCCCCCGGGGGCAGGGGGCTTCGGGAACACTGAAGCTTTCTTT.

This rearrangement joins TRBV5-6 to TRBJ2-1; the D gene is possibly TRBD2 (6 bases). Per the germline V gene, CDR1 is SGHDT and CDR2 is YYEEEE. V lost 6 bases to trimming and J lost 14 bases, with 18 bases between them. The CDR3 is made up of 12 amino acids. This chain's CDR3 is CASTIWGGVEFF. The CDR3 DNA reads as TGTGCCAGCACAATATGGGGAGGAGTTGAGTTCTTC.